This T cell receptor beta chain is from a study of T cell responses to AZD1222 COVID-19 vaccine. Study-level points and caveats: Reportedly, nearly half of unique spike TCRs recognized epitopes outside B.1.351/B.1.1.7 mutations. Repertoire sampling occurred only after the peak T cell response.

Clones were read by immunoSEQ multiplex PCR, and TCRdb kept only the in-frame ones, dropping some. The data show tens of thousands of clones, over 85% seen once. Worth noting for this clone: Its target is not known.

The germline V gene has CDR1 MNHEY and CDR2 SVGAGI. The CDR3 covers 14 residues. V was clipped by 6 bases and J by 1 base; unmatched bases: 5. It was second doses at about 4 or about 12 weeks that were pooled. The rearrangement links TRBV6-5 to TRBJ1-1, with TRBD1 matching over 7 bases. The material sequenced was peripheral blood, taken 28 days after the second AZD1222 dose. This receptor was identified in an adult who received the AZD1222 COVID-19 vaccine. Here the CDR3 reads CASRGGGANTEAFF. DNA for the CDR3: TGTGCCAGCAGGGGAGGGGGCGCGAACACTGAAGCTTTCTTT.